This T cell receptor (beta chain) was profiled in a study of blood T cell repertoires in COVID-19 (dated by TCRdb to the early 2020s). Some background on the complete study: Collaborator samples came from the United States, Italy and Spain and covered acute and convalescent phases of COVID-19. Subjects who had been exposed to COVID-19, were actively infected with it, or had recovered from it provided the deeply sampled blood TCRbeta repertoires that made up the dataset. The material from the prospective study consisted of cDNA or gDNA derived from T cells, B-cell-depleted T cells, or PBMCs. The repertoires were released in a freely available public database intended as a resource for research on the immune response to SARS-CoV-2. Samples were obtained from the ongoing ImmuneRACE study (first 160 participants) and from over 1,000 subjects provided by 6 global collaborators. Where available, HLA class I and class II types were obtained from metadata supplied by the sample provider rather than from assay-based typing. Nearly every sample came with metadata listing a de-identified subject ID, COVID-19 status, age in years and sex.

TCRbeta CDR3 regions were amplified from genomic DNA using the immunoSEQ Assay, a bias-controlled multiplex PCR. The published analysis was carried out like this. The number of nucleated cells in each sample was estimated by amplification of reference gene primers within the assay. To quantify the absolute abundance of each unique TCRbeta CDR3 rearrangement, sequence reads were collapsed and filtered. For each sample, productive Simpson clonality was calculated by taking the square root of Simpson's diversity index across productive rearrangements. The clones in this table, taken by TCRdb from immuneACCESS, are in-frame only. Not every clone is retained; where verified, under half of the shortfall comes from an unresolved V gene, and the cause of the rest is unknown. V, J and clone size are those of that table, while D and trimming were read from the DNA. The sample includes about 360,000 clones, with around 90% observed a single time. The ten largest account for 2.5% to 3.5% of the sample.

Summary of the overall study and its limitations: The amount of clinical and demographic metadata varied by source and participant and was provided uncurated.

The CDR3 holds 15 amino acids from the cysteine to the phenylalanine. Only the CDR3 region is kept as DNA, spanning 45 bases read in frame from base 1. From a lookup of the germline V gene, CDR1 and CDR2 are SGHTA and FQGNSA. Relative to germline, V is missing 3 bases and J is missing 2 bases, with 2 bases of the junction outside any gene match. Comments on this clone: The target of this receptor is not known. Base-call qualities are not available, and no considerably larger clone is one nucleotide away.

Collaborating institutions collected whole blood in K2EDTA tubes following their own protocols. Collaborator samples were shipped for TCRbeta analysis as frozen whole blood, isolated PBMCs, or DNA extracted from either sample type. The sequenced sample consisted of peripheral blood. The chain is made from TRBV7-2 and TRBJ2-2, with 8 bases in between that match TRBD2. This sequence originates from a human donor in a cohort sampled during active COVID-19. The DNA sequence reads TGTGCCAGCAGCTTCCGGACTAGCAACACCGGGGAGCTGTTTTTT. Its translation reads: CASSFRTSNTGELFF.